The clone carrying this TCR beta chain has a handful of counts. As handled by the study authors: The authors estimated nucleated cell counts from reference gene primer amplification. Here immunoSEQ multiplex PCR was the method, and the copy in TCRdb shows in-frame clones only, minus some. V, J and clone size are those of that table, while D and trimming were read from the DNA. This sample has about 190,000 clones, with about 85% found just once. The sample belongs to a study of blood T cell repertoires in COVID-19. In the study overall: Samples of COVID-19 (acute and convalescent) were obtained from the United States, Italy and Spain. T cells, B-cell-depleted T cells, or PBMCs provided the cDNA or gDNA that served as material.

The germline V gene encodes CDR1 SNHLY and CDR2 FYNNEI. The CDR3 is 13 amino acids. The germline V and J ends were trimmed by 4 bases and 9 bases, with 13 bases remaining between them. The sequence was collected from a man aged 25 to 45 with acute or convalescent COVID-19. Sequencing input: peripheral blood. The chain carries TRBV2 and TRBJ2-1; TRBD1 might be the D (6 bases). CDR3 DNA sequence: TGTGCCAGCAGTGCAGGGGAATTCAGTGAGCAGTTCTTC. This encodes CASSAGEFSEQFF.